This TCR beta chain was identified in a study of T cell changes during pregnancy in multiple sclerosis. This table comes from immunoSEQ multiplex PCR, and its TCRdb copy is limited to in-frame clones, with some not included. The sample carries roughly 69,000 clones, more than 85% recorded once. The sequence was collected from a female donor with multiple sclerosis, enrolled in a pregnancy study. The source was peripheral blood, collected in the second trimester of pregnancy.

CDR3 sequence (DNA): TGTGCCAGCAGTTTAAATAGAGGGAGGAACTATGGCTACACCTTC. It yields the protein CASSLNRGRNYGYTF. The chain is built from TRBV7-2 and TRBJ1-2; D uncertain. The CDR3 extends over 15 amino acids. Germline CDR1 SGHTA, CDR2 FQGNSA. V was cut by 6 bases and J by 2 bases, with 16 bases left in between.